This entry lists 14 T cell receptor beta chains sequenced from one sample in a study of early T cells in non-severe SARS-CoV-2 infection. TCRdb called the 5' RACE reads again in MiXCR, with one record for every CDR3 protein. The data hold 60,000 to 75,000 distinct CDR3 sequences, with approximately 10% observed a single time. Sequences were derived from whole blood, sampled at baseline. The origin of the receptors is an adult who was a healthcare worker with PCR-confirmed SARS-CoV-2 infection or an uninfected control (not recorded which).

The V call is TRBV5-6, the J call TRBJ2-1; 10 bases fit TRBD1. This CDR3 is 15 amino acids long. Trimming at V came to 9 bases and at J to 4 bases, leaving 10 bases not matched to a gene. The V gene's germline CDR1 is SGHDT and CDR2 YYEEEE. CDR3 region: CATGGRDRGYNEQFF. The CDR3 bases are TGTGCCACCGGGGGCCGGGACAGGGGATACAATGAGCAGTTCTTC. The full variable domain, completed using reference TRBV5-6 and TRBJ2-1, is DAGVTQSPTHLIKTRGQQVTLRCSPKSGHDTVSWYQQALGQGPQFIFQYYEEEERQRGNFPDRFSGHQFPNYSSELNVNALLLGDSALYLCATGGRDRGYNEQFFGPGTRLTVL.

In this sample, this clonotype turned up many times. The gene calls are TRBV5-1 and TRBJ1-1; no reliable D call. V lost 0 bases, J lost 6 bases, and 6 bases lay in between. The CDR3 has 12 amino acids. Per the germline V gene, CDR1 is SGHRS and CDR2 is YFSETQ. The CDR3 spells CASSLDGPEAFF. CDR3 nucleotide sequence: TGCGCCAGCAGCTTGGATGGGCCTGAAGCTTTCTTT.

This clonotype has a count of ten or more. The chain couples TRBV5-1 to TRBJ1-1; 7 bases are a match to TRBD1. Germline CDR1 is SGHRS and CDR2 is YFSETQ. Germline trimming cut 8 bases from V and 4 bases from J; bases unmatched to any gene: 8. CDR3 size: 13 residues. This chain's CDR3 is CASARDRGTEAFF. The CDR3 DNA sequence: TGCGCCAGTGCTCGGGACAGAGGCACTGAAGCTTTCTTT. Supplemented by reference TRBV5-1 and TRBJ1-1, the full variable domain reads KAGVTQTPRYLIKTRGQQVTLSCSPISGHRSVSWYQQTPGQGLQFLFEYFSETQRNKGNFPGRFSGRQFSNSRSEMNVSTLELGDSALYLCASARDRGTEAFFGQGTRLTVV.

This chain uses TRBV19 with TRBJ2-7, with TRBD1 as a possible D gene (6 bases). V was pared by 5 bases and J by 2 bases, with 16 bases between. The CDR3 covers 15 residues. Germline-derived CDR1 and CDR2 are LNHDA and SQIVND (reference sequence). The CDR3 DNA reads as TGTGCCAGTAGTTCCTGGGGGCAGGGAACCTACGAGCAGTACTTC. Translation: CASSSWGQGTYEQYF.

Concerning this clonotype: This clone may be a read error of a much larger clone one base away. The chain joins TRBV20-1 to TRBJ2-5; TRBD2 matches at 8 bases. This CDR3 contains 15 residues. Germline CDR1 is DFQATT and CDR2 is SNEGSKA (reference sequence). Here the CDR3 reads CSSRNPAGAQETQYF. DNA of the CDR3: TGCAGTTCTAGGAACCCAGCGGGAGCCCAAGAGACCCAGTACTTC.

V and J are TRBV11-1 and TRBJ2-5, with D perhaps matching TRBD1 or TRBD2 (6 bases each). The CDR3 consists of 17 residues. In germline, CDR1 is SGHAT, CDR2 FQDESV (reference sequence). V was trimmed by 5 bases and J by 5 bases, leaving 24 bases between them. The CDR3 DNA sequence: TGTGCCAGCAGCCGGTACTTTCGGGGGCACCCCAACGAGACCCAGTACTTC. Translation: CASSRYFRGHPNETQYF. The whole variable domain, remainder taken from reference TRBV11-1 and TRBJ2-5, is EAEVAQSPRYKITEKSQAVAFWCDPISGHATLYWYRQILGQGPELLVQFQDESVVDDSQLPKDRFSAERLKGVDSTLKIQPAELGDSAMYLCASSRYFRGHPNETQYFGPGTRLLVL.

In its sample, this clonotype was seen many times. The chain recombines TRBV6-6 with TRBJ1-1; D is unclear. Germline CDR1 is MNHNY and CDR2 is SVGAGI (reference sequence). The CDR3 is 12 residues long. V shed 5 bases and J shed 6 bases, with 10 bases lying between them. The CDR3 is CASSPGLAEAFF. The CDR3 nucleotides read TGTGCCAGCAGTCCCGGGTTGGCTGAAGCTTTCTTT.

The chain's CDR3 is CASSEVQETQYF. In DNA, the CDR3 is TGTGCCTCCTCCGAGGTGCAAGAGACCCAGTACTTC. This chain links TRBV28 with TRBJ2-5; D gene uncertain. V was pared by 11 bases and J by 2 bases, with 12 bases between. The CDR3 runs to 12 residues. CDR1 is MDHEN, CDR2 SYDVKM, per germline.

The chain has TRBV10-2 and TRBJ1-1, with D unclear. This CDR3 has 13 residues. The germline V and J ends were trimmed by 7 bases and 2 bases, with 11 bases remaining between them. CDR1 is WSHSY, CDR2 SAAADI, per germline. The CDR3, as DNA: TGCGCCAGCAACTCAAACGTAAACACTGAAGCTTTCTTT. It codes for CASNSNVNTEAFF.

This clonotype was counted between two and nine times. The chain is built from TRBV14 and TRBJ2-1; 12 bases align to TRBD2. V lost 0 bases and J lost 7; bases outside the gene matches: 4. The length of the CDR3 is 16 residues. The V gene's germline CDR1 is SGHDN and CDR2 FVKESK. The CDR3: CASSQDLLAGGNEQFF. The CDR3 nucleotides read TGTGCCAGCAGCCAAGATTTACTAGCGGGAGGAAATGAGCAGTTCTTC.

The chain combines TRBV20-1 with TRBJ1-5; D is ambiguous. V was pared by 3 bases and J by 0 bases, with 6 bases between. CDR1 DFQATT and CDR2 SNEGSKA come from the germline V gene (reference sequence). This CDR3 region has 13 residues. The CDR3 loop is CSARDLSNQPQHF. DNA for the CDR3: TGCAGTGCTAGGGACCTTAGCAATCAGCCCCAGCATTTT.

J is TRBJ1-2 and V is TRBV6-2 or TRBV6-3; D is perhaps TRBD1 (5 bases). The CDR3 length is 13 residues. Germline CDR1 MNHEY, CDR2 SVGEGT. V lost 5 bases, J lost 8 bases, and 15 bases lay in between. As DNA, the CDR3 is TGTGCCAGCAGTAGCACCAGGGTCGGCGGCTACACCTTC. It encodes CASSSTRVGGYTF.

In nucleotides, the CDR3 is TGTGCCAGTCGTACAACGCCGGGACTTTCCACAGATACGCAGTATTTT. Amino acid sequence: CASRTTPGLSTDTQYF. V gene TRBV19 combines with J gene TRBJ2-3; possibly TRBD2 for D (6 bases). V was trimmed by 8 bases and J by 2 bases, leaving 20 bases between them. Germline V gene data show CDR1 as LNHDA and CDR2 as SQIVND (reference sequence). The CDR3 loop spans 16 amino acids.

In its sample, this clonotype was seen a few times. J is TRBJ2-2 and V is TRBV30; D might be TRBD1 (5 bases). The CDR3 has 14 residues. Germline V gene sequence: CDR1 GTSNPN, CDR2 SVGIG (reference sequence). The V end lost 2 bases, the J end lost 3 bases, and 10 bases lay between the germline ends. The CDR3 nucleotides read TGTGCCTGGAGTCCAGGGCGCGACACCGGGGAGCTGTTTTTT. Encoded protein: CAWSPGRDTGELFF.